This TCR beta chain was recovered during a study of cytomegalovirus exposure and HLA in healthy donors. Study background: A data release that came early held roughly 90 million unique TCRs from HLA-typed donors. Overall study results and limits: Presence/absence analyses supposed approximately even sequencing depth among donors. TCR beta V segments were, for the most part, productive about 87% or about 30% of the time in an earlier analysis. According to a later analysis, donors in an Asian-associated ancestry cluster reportedly had fewer N-insertions than the roughly 670-donor mean.

With 60 Vbeta and 13 Jbeta primers, the PCR was carried out. Sequencing used immunoSEQ multiplex PCR; TCRdb keeps in-frame clones, though not all of them. The table lists about 76,000 clones, around three quarters of them singletons. Germline CDR1 and CDR2: MNHEY and SMNVEV (reference sequence). The CDR3 sequence is 11 residues long. V was pared by 6 bases and J by 7 bases, with 9 bases between. In the case of this clone: Its antigen is unidentified.

The TCR was taken from a man between 25 and 39 years old in good health and CMV-seronegative. Sequencing used PBMCs. This chain uses TRBV27 with TRBJ1-2; D possibly corresponds to TRBD1 (5 bases). The CDR3 is CASRGLGGYTF. The CDR3 nucleotides read TGTGCCAGCAGGGGACTTGGTGGCTACACCTTC.